This T cell receptor (beta chain) was captured by sequencing in a study of CD8 T cells in ankylosing spondylitis. Regarding the study as a whole: The study looked at matched synovial fluid samples from ankylosing spondylitis patients. Disease-linked clones were reported to be significantly enriched there.

Using its own MiXCR run on the 5' RACE reads, TCRdb lists one record per CDR3 protein. Of about 250,000 distinct CDR3 sequences in the sample, roughly 32% were seen once. Trimming at V came to 6 bases and at J to 2 bases, leaving 11 bases not matched to a gene. Germline loops: CDR1 DFQATT, CDR2 SNEGSKA (reference sequence). This CDR3 region has 15 residues. About this clonotype itself: The antigen is undetermined.

The receptor was derived from a male donor with ankylosing spondylitis or in good health (not recorded which). The V gene is TRBV20-1, the J gene TRBJ2-7, with 9 positions matching TRBD2. The sequenced sample was blood, either unsorted or a sorted T cell fraction (not recorded which). In DNA, the CDR3 is TGCAGTGCCAGGAGGGCGGGGGGGTTCACCTACGAGCAGTACTTC. This encodes CSARRAGGFTYEQYF.